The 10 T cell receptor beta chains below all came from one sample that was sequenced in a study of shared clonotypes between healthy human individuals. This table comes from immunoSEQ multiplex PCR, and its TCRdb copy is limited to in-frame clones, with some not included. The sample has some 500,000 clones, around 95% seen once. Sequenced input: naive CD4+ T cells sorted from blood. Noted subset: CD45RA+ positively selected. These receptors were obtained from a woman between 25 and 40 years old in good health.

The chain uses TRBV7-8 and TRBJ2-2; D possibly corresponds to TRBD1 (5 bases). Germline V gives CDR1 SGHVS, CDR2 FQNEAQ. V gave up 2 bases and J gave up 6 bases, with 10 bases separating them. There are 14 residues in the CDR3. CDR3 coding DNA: TGTGCCAGCAGCTTAAGAGCAGGGCCCGGGGAGCTGTTTTTT. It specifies CASSLRAGPGELFF.

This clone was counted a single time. In DNA, the CDR3 is TGTGCCAGCGGAGAGGGACAGGTTAGCAATCAGCCCCAGCATTTT. Protein product: CASGEGQVSNQPQHF. V usage is TRBV6-1 and J usage is TRBJ1-5, with TRBD1 matching over 8 bases. V shed 8 bases and J 0 bases; nucleotides not matched to a gene: 6. Germline CDR1 MNHNS, CDR2 SASEGT. The CDR3 runs 15 residues.

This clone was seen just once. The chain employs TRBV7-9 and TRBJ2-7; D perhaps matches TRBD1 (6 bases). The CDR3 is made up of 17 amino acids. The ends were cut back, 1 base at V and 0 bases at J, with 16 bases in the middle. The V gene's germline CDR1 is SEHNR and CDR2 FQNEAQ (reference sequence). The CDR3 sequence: CASSLVRGTQGSYEQYF. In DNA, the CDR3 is TGTGCCAGCAGCTTAGTAAGGGGGACACAGGGCTCCTACGAGCAGTACTTC.

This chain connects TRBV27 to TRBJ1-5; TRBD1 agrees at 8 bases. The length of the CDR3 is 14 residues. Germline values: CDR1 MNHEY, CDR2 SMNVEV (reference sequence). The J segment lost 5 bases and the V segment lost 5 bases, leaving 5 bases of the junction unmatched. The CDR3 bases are TGTGCCAGCAGTACACAGGGGGTACATCAGCCCCAGCATTTT. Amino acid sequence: CASSTQGVHQPQHF.

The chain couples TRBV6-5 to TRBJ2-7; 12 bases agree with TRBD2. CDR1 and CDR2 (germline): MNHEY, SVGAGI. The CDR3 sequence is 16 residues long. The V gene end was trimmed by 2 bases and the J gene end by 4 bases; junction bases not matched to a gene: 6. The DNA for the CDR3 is TGTGCCAGCAGTTACCTCGGACTAGCGGGACCATACGAGCAGTACTTC. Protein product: CASSYLGLAGPYEQYF.

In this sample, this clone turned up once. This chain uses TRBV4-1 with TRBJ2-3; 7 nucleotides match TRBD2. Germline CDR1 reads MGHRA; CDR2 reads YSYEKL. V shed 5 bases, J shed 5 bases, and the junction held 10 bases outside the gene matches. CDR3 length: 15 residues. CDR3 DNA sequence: TGCGCCAGCAGCAAAAAAAGCTGGGGGGGAGATACGCAGTATTTT. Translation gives CASSKKSWGGDTQYF.

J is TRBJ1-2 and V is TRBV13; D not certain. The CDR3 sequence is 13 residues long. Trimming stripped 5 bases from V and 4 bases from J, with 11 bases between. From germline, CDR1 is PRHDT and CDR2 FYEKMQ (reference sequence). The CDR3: CASSDPDGYGYTF. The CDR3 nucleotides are TGTGCCAGCAGCGATCCGGACGGCTATGGCTACACCTTC. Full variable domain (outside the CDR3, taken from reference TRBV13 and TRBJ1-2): AAGVIQSPRHLIKEKRETATLKCYPIPRHDTVYWYQQGPGQDPQFLISFYEKMQSDKGSIPDRFSAQQFSDYHSELNMSSLELGDSALYFCASSDPDGYGYTFGSGTRLTVV.

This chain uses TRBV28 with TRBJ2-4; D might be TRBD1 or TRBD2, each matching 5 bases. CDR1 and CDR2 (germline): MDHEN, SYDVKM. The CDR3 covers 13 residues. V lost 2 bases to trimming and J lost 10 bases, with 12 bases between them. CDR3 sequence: CASSLGLWGIQYF. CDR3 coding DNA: TGTGCCAGCAGTTTAGGGCTATGGGGGATTCAGTACTTC. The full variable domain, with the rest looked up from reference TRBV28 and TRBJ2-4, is DVKVTQSSRYLVKRTGEKVFLECVQDMDHENMFWYRQDPGLGLRLIYFSYDVKMKEKGDIPEGYSVSREKKERFSLILESASTNQTSMYLCASSLGLWGIQYFGAGTRLSVL.

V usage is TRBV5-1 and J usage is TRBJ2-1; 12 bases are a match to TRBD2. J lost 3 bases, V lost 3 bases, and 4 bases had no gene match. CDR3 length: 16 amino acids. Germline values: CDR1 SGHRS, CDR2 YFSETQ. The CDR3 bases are TGCGCCAGCAGCTCCCGACTAGCGGGAGTCTACAATGAGCAGTTCTTC. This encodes CASSSRLAGVYNEQFF.

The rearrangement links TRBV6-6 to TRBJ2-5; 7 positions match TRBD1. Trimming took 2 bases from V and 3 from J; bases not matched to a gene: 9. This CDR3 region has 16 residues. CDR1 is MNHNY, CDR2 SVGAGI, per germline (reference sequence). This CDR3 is CASSYPTWDSEETQYF. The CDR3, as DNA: TGTGCCAGCAGTTACCCAACTTGGGACAGTGAAGAGACCCAGTACTTC.